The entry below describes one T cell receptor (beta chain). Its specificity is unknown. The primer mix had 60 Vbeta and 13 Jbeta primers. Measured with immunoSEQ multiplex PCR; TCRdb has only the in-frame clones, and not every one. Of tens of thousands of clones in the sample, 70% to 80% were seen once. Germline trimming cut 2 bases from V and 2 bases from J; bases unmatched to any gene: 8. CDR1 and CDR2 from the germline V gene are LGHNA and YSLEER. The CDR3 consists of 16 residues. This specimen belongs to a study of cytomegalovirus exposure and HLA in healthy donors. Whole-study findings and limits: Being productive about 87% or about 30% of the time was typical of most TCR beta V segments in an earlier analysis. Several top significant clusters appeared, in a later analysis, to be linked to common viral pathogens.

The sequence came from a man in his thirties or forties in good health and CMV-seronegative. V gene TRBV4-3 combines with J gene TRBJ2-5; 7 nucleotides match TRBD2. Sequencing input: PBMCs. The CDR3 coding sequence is TGCGCCAGCAGCCAAACGTGGGGGGGAATACAAGAGACCCAGTACTTC. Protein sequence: CASSQTWGGIQETQYF.